These T cell receptor beta chains were read from a single sample in a study of T cells after yellow fever vaccination. TCRdb redid the calling of the 5' RACE reads with MiXCR, one entry per CDR3 protein. The repertoire holds approximately 610,000 distinct CDR3 sequences, with about 17% as singletons. The specimen comprised PBMCs, sampled more than 4 days after the first yellow fever vaccination. The origin of the receptors is a man aged 18 to 29 who received the YFV17D yellow fever vaccine. Both conserved end residues are trimmed from each CDR3.

>TRBV20-1|TRBJ2-2
SARGGTANTGELF
>TRBV7-9|TRBJ2-1
ASSSLGTSGGYNEQF
>TRBV7-3|TRBJ2-5
ASSLQPSQTQY
>TRBV7-9|TRBJ2-4
ASSLQTGISKNIQY
>TRBV19|TRBJ2-3
ASSPGTGPTDTQY
>TRBV29-1|TRBJ2-7
SVEPLGTGYEQY
>TRBV4-3|TRBJ2-1
ASSQSLRGYNEQF
>TRBV6-5|TRBJ1-5
ASSYESGGGQPQH
>TRBV20-1|TRBJ1-1
SARGDMNTEAF
>TRBV5-1|TRBJ2-4
ASSTALGSPGIQY
>TRBV19|TRBJ2-7
ASSIRESYEQY
>TRBV12-3/TRBV12-4|TRBJ1-2
ASSLWTGKDYT
>TRBV20-1|TRBJ1-2
RAEGEDYGYT
>TRBV18|TRBJ1-5
ASSPFSGTGDQPQH
>TRBV5-1|TRBJ1-3
ASSRGTTGNTIY
>TRBV5-5|TRBJ2-3
ASSGGGQRGDTQY
>TRBV6-1|TRBJ2-2
ASRSAGLANTGELF
>TRBV4-1|TRBJ1-4
ASSQVVREKLF
>TRBV6-5|TRBJ2-5
ASSYSGTNTETQY
>TRBV10-3|TRBJ2-3
AISLEFRPADTQY
>TRBV20-1|TRBJ2-3
SATRVGTVTDTQY
>TRBV7-8|TRBJ1-1
ASSSTFKAF
>TRBV20-1|TRBJ2-5
SARTGAQETQY
>TRBV6-1|TRBJ1-1
ASSALRAENTEAF
>TRBV5-1|TRBJ2-3
ASSNPGTSVTDTQY
>TRBV19|TRBJ1-6
ASSISGNNSPLH
>TRBV13|TRBJ2-3
ASRTAGDTQY
>TRBV4-3|TRBJ2-5
ASSLLGRRKETQY
>TRBV12-3/TRBV12-4|TRBJ1-2
ASNLWGANYGYT
>TRBV4-1|TRBJ2-2
ASSHASGTGNTGELF
>TRBV7-9|TRBJ1-1
ASSPVRYHTEAF
>TRBV4-2|TRBJ1-1
ASSHDQGRPPEAF
>TRBV11-1|TRBJ2-7
ASSLAGTRVYEQY
>TRBV4-3|TRBJ2-7
ASSQNPGARSYEQY
>TRBV7-9|TRBJ2-2
ASSPPRGSNTGELF
>TRBV6-5|TRBJ2-2
ASSYLRDPGELF
>TRBV30|TRBJ2-1
AWSAFIRGEQF
>TRBV9|TRBJ2-5
ASSGLKGRWTQY
>TRBV12-3/TRBV12-4|TRBJ2-2
VSSLWRTGELF
>TRBV6-1|TRBJ2-7
ASSGGQDPYEQY
>TRBV29-1|TRBJ2-5
SVYRVQETQY
>TRBV5-4|TRBJ2-5
ASSLELAAQETQY
>TRBV28|TRBJ2-3
ASSFGAKGTDTQY
>TRBV6-1|TRBJ2-6
ASTPGQATGANVLT
>TRBV7-6|TRBJ2-3
ASSLGASQDTQY
>TRBV5-5|TRBJ2-7
ASSLGGMQGREQY
>TRBV18|TRBJ1-5
ASSPQGAAILPQH
>TRBV7-2|TRBJ1-4
ASSLGASNEKLF
>TRBV27|TRBJ1-5
ASSWSASNQPQH
>TRBV11-2|TRBJ1-1
ASSLDGPVMGGTEAF
>TRBV4-2|TRBJ2-1
ASSQAVSGGGDEQF
>TRBV6-2/TRBV6-3|TRBJ2-1
ASSPPRGRVGQDEQF
>TRBV5-4|TRBJ1-2
ASTPGGQIYGYT
>TRBV7-2|TRBJ1-2
ASSPAWGTGSYGYT